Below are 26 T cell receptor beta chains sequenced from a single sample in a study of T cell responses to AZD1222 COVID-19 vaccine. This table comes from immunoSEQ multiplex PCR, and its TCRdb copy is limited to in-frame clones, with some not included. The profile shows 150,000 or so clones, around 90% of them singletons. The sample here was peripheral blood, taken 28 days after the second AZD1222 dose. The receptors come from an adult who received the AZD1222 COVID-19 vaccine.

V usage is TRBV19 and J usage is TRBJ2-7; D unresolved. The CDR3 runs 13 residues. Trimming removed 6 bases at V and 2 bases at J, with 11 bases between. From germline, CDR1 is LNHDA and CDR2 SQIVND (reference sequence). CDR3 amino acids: CASSVVGAYEQYF. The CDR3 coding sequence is TGTGCCAGTAGCGTTGTCGGAGCCTACGAGCAGTACTTC.

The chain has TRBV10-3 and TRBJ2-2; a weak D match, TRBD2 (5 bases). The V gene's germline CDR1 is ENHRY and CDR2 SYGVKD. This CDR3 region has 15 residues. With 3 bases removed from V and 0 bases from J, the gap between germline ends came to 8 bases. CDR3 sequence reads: CAISERGTNTGELFF. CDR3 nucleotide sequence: TGTGCCATCAGTGAACGGGGTACGAACACCGGGGAGCTGTTTTTT.

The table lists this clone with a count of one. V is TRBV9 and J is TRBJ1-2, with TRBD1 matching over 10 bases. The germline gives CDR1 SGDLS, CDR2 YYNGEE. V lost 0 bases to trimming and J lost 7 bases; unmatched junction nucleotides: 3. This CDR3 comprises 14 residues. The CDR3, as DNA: TGTGCCAGCAGCGTAGCGGACAGGGGGATTGGCTACACCTTC. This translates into CASSVADRGIGYTF.

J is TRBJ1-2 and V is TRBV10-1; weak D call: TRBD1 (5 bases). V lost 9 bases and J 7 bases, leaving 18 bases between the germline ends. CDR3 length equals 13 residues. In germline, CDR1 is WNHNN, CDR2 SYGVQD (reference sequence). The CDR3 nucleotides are TGCGCCAGTAATTCCGGGATCGGGGCTGGCTACACCTTC. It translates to CASNSGIGAGYTF.

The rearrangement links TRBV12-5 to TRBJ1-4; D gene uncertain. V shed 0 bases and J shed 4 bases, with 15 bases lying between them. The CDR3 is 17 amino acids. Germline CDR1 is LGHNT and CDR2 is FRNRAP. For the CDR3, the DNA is TGTGCTAGTGGTTTGGTACCCTCCGGTTCGTATAATGAAAAACTGTTTTTT. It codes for CASGLVPSGSYNEKLFF.

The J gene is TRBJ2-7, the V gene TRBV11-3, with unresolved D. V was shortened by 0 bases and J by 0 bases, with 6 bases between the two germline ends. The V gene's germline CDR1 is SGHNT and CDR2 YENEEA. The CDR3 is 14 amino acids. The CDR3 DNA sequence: TGTGCCAGCAGCTTAGATCGGGTCTCCTACGAGCAGTACTTC. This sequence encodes CASSLDRVSYEQYF.

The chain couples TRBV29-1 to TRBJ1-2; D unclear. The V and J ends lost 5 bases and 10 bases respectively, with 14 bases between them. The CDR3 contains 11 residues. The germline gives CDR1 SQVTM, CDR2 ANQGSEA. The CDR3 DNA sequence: TGCAGCGTTCCCCTCGGGCACGACTACACCTTC. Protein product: CSVPLGHDYTF.

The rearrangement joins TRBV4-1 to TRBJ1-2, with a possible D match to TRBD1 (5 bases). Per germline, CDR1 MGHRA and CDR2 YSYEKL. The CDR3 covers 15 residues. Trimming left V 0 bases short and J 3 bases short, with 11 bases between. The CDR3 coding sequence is TGCGCCAGCAGCCAAGATTTCAGGGACGACTATGGCTACACCTTC. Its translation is CASSQDFRDDYGYTF.

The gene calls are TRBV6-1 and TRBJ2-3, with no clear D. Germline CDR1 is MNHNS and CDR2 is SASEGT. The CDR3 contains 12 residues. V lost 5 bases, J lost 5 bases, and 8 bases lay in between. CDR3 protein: CASSSRLDTQYF. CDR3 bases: TGTGCCAGCAGTTCCCGTCTAGATACGCAGTATTTT.

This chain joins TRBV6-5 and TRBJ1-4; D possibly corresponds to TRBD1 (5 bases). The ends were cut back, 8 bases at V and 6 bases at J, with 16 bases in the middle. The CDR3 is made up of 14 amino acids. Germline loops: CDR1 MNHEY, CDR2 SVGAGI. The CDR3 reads CASRPQGLDEKLFF. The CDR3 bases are TGTGCCAGCCGTCCCCAGGGTTTAGATGAAAAACTGTTTTTT.

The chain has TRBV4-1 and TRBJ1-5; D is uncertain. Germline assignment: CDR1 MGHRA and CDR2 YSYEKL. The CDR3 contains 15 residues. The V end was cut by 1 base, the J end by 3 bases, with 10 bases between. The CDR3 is CASSQGQVANQPQHF. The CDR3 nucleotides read TGCGCCAGCAGCCAAGGCCAGGTCGCCAATCAGCCCCAGCATTTT.

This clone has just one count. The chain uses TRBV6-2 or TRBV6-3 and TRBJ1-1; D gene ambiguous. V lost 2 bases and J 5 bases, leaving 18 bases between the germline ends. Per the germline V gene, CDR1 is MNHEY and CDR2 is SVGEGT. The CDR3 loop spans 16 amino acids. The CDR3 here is CASSYEGIHPGTEAFF. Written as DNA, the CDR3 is TGTGCCAGCAGTTACGAAGGGATCCATCCGGGAACTGAAGCTTTCTTT.

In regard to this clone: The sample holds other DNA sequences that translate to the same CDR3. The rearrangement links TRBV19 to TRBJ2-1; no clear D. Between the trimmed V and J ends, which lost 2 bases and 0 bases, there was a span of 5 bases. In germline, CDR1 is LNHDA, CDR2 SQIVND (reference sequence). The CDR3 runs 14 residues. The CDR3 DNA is TGTGCCAGTAGTATAACGGGCTCCTACAATGAGCAGTTCTTC. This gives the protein CASSITGSYNEQFF. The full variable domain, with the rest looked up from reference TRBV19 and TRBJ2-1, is DGGITQSPKYLFRKEGQNVTLSCEQNLNHDAMYWYRQDPGQGLRLIYYSQIVNDFQKGDIAEGYSVSREKKESFPLTVTSAQKNPTAFYLCASSITGSYNEQFFGPGTRLTVL.

The CDR3 DNA follows: TGCGCCAGCAGCCAAGAGTTACAGCGCAATCAGCCCCAGCATTTT. The encoded protein is CASSQELQRNQPQHF. The rearrangement joins TRBV4-3 to TRBJ1-5; D gene ambiguous. Germline CDR1 reads LGHNA; CDR2 reads YSLEER. The CDR3 has 15 amino acids. The V end lost 0 bases, the J end lost 2 bases, and 8 bases lay between the germline ends.

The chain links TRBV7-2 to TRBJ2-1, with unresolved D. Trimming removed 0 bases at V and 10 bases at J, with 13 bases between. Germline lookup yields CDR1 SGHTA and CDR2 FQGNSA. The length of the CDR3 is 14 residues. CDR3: CASSLAIDSREQFF. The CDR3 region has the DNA TGTGCCAGCAGCTTAGCAATCGATAGTAGGGAGCAGTTCTTC.

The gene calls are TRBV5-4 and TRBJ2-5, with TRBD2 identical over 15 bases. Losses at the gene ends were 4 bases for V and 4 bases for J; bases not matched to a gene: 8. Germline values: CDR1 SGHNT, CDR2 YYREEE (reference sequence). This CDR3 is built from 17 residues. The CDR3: CASSPGLAGGHRETQYF. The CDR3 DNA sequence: TGTGCCAGCAGCCCAGGACTAGCGGGGGGGCACCGAGAGACCCAGTACTTC.

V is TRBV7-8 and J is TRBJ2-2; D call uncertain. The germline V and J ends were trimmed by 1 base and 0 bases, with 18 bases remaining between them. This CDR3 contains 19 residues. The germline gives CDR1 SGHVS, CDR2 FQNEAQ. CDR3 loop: CASSLGAPLRSPNTGELFF. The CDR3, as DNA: TGTGCCAGCAGCTTAGGGGCTCCTTTGCGCAGCCCGAACACCGGGGAGCTGTTTTTT.

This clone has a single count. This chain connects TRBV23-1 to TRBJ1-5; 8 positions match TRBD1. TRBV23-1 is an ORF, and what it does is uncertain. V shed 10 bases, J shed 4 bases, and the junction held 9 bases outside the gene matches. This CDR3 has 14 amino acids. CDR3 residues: CANRQGRSNQPQHF. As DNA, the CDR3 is TGCGCCAACAGACAGGGGAGGTCGAATCAGCCCCAGCATTTT.

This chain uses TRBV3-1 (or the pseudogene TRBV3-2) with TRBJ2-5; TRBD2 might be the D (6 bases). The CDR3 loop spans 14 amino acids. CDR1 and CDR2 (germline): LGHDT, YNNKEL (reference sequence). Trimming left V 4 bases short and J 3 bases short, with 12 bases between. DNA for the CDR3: TGTGCCAGCAGCCGAGTAGCGGCCGAAGAGACCCAGTACTTC. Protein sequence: CASSRVAAEETQYF.

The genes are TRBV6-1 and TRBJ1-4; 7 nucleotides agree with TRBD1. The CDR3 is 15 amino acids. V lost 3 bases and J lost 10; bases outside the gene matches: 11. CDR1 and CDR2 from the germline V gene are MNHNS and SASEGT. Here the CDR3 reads CASSDRTGSGRKLFF. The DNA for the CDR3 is TGTGCCAGCAGTGATAGGACAGGTTCCGGGAGAAAACTGTTTTTT.

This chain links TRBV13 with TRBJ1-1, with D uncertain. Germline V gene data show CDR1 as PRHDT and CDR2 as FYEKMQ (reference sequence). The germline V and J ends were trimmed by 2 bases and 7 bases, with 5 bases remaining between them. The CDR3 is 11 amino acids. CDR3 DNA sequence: TGTGCCAGCAGCTTAAGCAGTGAAGCTTTCTTT. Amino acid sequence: CASSLSSEAFF. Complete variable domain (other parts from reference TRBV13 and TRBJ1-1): AAGVIQSPRHLIKEKRETATLKCYPIPRHDTVYWYQQGPGQDPQFLISFYEKMQSDKGSIPDRFSAQQFSDYHSELNMSSLELGDSALYFCASSLSSEAFFGQGTRLTVV.

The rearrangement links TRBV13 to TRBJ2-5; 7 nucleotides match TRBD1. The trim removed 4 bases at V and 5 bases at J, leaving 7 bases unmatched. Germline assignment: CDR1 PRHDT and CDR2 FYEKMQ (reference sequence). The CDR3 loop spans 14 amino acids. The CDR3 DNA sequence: TGTGCCAGCAGCTCCCGACAGGGTCCTGAGACCCAGTACTTC. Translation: CASSSRQGPETQYF.

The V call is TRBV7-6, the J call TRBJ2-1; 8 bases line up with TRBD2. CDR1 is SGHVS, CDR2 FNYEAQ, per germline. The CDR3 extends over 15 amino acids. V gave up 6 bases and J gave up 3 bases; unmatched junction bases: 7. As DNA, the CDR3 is TGTGCCAGCAGTGGCGGGACTAGAGGCTACAATGAGCAGTTCTTC. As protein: CASSGGTRGYNEQFF. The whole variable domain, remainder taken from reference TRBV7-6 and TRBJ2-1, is GAGVSQSPRYKVTKRGQDVALRCDPISGHVSLYWYRQALGQGPEFLTYFNYEAQQDKSGLPNDRFSAERPEGSISTLTIQRTEQRDSAMYRCASSGGTRGYNEQFFGPGTRLTVL.

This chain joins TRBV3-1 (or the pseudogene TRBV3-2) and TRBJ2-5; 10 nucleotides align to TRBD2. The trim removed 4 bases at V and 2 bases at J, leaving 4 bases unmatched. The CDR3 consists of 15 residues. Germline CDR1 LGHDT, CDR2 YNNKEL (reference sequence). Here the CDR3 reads CASSRPSGSQETQYF. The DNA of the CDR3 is TGTGCCAGCAGCCGACCTAGCGGGAGTCAAGAGACCCAGTACTTC.

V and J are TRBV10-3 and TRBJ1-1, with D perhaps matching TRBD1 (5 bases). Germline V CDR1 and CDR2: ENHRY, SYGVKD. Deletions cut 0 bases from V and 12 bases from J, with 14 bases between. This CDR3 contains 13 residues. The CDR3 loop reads CAISESQGSGTFF. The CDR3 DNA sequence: TGTGCCATCAGTGAGTCGCAGGGATCGGGAACTTTCTTT.

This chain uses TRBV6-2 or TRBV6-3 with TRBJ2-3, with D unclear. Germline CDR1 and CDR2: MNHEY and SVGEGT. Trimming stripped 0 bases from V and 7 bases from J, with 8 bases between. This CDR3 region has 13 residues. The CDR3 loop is CASSYSSSYTQYF. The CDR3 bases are TGTGCCAGCAGTTACTCGAGTTCATATACGCAGTATTTT.